One T cell receptor (beta chain) is described in this entry. This clone occurred once. Which antigen it targets is not known. Base qualities are not at hand, and no much larger clone is one base apart. The immunoSEQ Assay, a bias-controlled multiplex PCR, was used to amplify TCRbeta CDR3 regions from genomic DNA. From the authors' description of their analysis: Within the assay, amplification of reference gene primers was used to estimate how many nucleated cells each sample contained. Sequence reads were collapsed and filtered to measure the absolute abundance of every unique TCRbeta CDR3 rearrangement. For each sample, productive Simpson clonality was calculated as the square root of Simpson's diversity index across productive rearrangements. TCRdb carries this immuneACCESS record with in-frame sequences only. Its versions omit some clonotypes, under half of them owing to an unresolved V gene in the studies checked, with the rest unexplained. Clone size and the V and J calls come from that table; the DNA yielded D and trimming. Across this sample there are about 210,000 clones, with around nine tenths seen only once. The biggest ten clones account for under 5.5% of the sample.

Each collaborating institution followed its own protocols to collect whole blood in K2EDTA tubes. For TCRbeta analysis, collaborator samples were shipped as frozen whole blood, as isolated PBMCs, or as DNA extracted from either sample type. These data come from a study of blood T cell repertoires in COVID-19 (dated by TCRdb to about 2020). Some background on the complete study: Samples covering the acute and convalescent phases of COVID-19 were provided by collaborators in the United States, Italy and Spain. The material from the prospective study consisted of cDNA or gDNA derived from T cells, B-cell-depleted T cells, or PBMCs. Subjects who had been exposed to COVID-19, were actively infected with it, or had recovered from it provided the deeply sampled blood TCRbeta repertoires that made up the dataset. The repertoires were made available in a free public database intended to serve as a resource for research on the immune response to SARS-CoV-2. The samples were drawn from the first 160 participants of the ongoing ImmuneRACE study and from 950 to 1,500 subjects provided by 6 global collaborators. Nearly every sample came with metadata listing a de-identified subject ID, COVID-19 status, age in years and sex. Where HLA class I and class II types were available, the types were taken from metadata supplied by the sample provider, not from assay-based typing.

The CDR3 measures 14 amino acids from cysteine to phenylalanine. CDR3 DNA is the only sequence kept; it has 42 bases, read in frame from the first base. The germline ends are 11 bases apart after V is trimmed by 3 bases and J by 3 bases. The germline V gene gives CDR1 as MGHRA and CDR2 as YSYEKL. Overall study results and their limits: Clinical and demographic metadata were provided uncurated, with the amount varying by source and participant.

In this chain, TRBV4-1 is recombined with TRBJ1-2, and TRBD1 may be the D gene, going by 5 matching bases. The receptor was isolated from a woman aged 40 to 50 with acute or convalescent COVID-19. The specimen sequenced was peripheral blood. The DNA reads as follows: TGCGCCAGCAGCCAGGGCAGGGCGTACTATGGCTACACCTTC. Translated, this is CASSQGRAYYGYTF.